The 25 T cell receptor beta chains presented below share a single source sample, sequenced in a study of blood T cells in healthy people across ages. Using a J-beta primer mix together with a sample-barcoded 5' primer, a second PCR was run for about 6 to 12 cycles. TCRdb independently ran MiXCR on the 5' RACE reads; one entry per CDR3 protein. The sample has around 800,000 distinct CDR3 sequences, 25% to 30% seen once. These data were likewise used in another study, on T cells of mothers and their children.

The material sequenced was blood. Source of these receptors: a boy younger than 18 in good health.

The chain carries TRBV13 and TRBJ2-7, with 12 bases identical to TRBD1. After removal of 6 bases from V and 6 bases from J, the junction contained 9 bases not matched to a gene. Germline-derived CDR1 and CDR2 are PRHDT and FYEKMQ (reference sequence). This CDR3 contains 15 residues. In nucleotides, the CDR3 is TGTGCCAGCAGTCGACCCGGGACAGGGGGCCCCGAGCAGTACTTC. Translation: CASSRPGTGGPEQYF.

The chain is built from TRBV7-3 and TRBJ2-1, with D possibly matching TRBD1 (6 bases). From germline, CDR1 is SGHTA and CDR2 FQGTGA. Trimming took off 5 bases at V and 15 bases at J, with 23 bases between the two ends. CDR3 size: 14 residues. The CDR3 coding sequence is TGTGCCAGCAGCCTTTCTACGGACAGCCCGTTTAGGTTCTTC. It yields the protein CASSLSTDSPFRFF.

The chain is built from TRBV6-5 and TRBJ1-6; possible D gene TRBD1, 5 bases. This CDR3 contains 15 residues. Germline values: CDR1 MNHEY, CDR2 SVGAGI. V gave up 6 bases and J gave up 1 base, with 10 bases separating them. This CDR3 reads CASSRQNSYNSPLHF. The CDR3 DNA reads as TGTGCCAGCAGCCGACAGAATTCCTATAATTCACCCCTCCACTTT.

V usage is TRBV20-1 and J usage is TRBJ1-2; the match to TRBD1 covers 9 bases. The V gene end was trimmed by 3 bases and the J gene end by 3 bases; junction bases not matched to a gene: 8. The CDR3 has 15 residues. The germline gives CDR1 DFQATT, CDR2 SNEGSKA (reference sequence). DNA of the CDR3: TGCAGTGCTAGGGAGGAGTGGACAGGGGACTATGGCTACACCTTC. It translates to CSAREEWTGDYGYTF.

In this sample, this clonotype turned up a few times. The chain is built from TRBV24-1 and TRBJ2-3; the match to TRBD2 covers 7 bases. Germline V gene data show CDR1 as KGHDR and CDR2 as SFDVKD. This CDR3 spans 14 amino acids. The trim removed 9 bases at V and 2 bases at J, leaving 7 bases unmatched. The CDR3 coding sequence is TGTGCCACCCGCGGGGGACCTACCACAGATACGCAGTATTTT. It yields the protein CATRGGPTTDTQYF.

This rearrangement joins TRBV20-1 to TRBJ2-1; 9 nucleotides agree with TRBD1. The CDR3 contains 18 residues. The V and J ends lost 0 bases and 1 base, in that order; junction bases with no gene match: 10. In germline, CDR1 is DFQATT, CDR2 SNEGSKA (reference sequence). CDR3 sequence: CSARESGTGTKSYNEQFF. The CDR3 bases are TGCAGTGCTAGAGAATCCGGGACAGGGACTAAGTCCTACAATGAGCAGTTCTTC.

This clonotype was seen a handful of times. The J gene is TRBJ1-5, the V gene TRBV5-1, with D hard to call. The CDR3 totals 16 residues. CDR1 and CDR2 (germline): SGHRS, YFSETQ. The ends were cut back, 3 bases at V and 5 bases at J, with 18 bases in the middle. This CDR3 is CASSYGPHDGDQPQHF. The CDR3 nucleotides are TGCGCCAGCAGCTACGGTCCACACGACGGCGATCAGCCCCAGCATTTT. Full variable domain (rest looked up from reference TRBV5-1 and TRBJ1-5): KAGVTQTPRYLIKTRGQQVTLSCSPISGHRSVSWYQQTPGQGLQFLFEYFSETQRNKGNFPGRFSGRQFSNSRSEMNVSTLELGDSALYLCASSYGPHDGDQPQHFGDGTRLSIL.

This clonotype was recorded a few times. V is TRBV11-2 and J is TRBJ1-2; D is unclear. The CDR3 covers 14 residues. The germline CDR1 and CDR2 sequences are SGHAT and FQNNGV. V was clipped by 3 bases and J by 0 bases, with 8 bases between them. DNA of the CDR3: TGTGCCAGCAGCTTGCAGCTAACTAACTATGGCTACACCTTC. As protein: CASSLQLTNYGYTF.

This clonotype was counted a few times. The gene calls are TRBV6-5 and TRBJ1-4; weak D call: TRBD1 (6 bases). Germline V lookup: CDR1 MNHEY, CDR2 SVGAGI. V was clipped by 5 bases and J by 12 bases, with 16 bases between them. This CDR3 contains 13 residues. The CDR3 region is CASSHEGAGELFF. CDR3 DNA sequence: TGTGCCAGCAGTCACGAAGGAGCAGGGGAACTGTTTTTT.

This clonotype was seen a few times. The chain employs TRBV10-2 and TRBJ2-3, with no clear D. This CDR3 has 13 residues. The V and J ends lost 7 bases and 0 bases respectively, with 8 bases between them. Germline CDR1 WSHSY, CDR2 SAAADI. The CDR3 DNA follows: TGCGCCAGCATGGGTCCGAGCACAGATACGCAGTATTTT. Its protein product is CASMGPSTDTQYF.

This clonotype was recorded a few times. The chain employs TRBV5-1 and TRBJ1-1, with 7 bases identical to TRBD1. The CDR3 sequence is 13 residues long. V lost 4 bases and J lost 4; bases outside the gene matches: 4. Germline CDR1 and CDR2: SGHRS and YFSETQ. CDR3 amino acids: CASSLTGATEAFF. The DNA of the CDR3 is TGCGCCAGCAGCCTAACAGGGGCCACTGAAGCTTTCTTT.

The chain has TRBV7-9 and TRBJ2-1; D is unresolved. Trimming shortened V by 6 bases and J by 12 bases, and 24 bases separated the two germline ends. The CDR3 has 15 residues. Germline V gene data show CDR1 as SEHNR and CDR2 as FQNEAQ (reference sequence). CDR3 DNA sequence: TGTGCCAGCAGTTTAACCCAGGCCATGACGGGCCGGCAGTTCTTC. Its translation is CASSLTQAMTGRQFF.

The chain employs TRBV6-6 and TRBJ1-4; D possibly corresponds to TRBD1 (5 bases). V was clipped by 6 bases and J by 7 bases, with 9 bases between them. The CDR3 covers 12 residues. The germline V gene has CDR1 MNHNY and CDR2 SVGAGI (reference sequence). This chain's CDR3 is CASRGVGEKLFF. DNA for the CDR3: TGTGCCAGCAGGGGGGTGGGTGAAAAACTGTTTTTT.

This clonotype was counted at least ten times. The CDR3 sequence is CAWKSSGSHNEQFF. Written as DNA, the CDR3 is TGTGCCTGGAAGTCGTCAGGGTCACACAATGAGCAGTTCTTC. This chain joins TRBV30 and TRBJ2-1, with D possibly being TRBD1 (5 bases). Looked up from germline, CDR1 is GTSNPN and CDR2 is SVGIG (reference sequence). The ends were cut back, 4 bases at V and 5 bases at J, with 15 bases in the middle. The CDR3 is 14 amino acids.

This chain connects TRBV7-2 to TRBJ2-1, with no clear D. The tail of the sequence fits TRBJ2-5 better, so the J call may be wrong. Germline-derived CDR1 and CDR2 are SGHTA and FQGNSA. The CDR3 contains 14 residues. This CDR3 reads CASSYQAAQETQYF. DNA for the CDR3: TGTGCCAGCAGCTACCAGGCTGCCCAAGAGACCCAGTACTTC.

The CDR3 sequence: CASSLIGGADTQYF. CDR3 coding DNA: TGTGCCAGCAGCTTAATTGGAGGGGCAGATACGCAGTATTTT. The J gene is TRBJ2-3, the V gene TRBV7-3; weak D call: TRBD2 (6 bases). The germline V gene has CDR1 SGHTA and CDR2 FQGTGA. The CDR3 is made up of 14 amino acids. The germline V and J ends were trimmed by 1 base and 4 bases, with 9 bases remaining between them.

Ten or more counts support this clonotype. Sequence at one end of the junction differs from germline and may be a read error. The V call is TRBV5-1, the J call TRBJ2-6; D ambiguous. CDR1 and CDR2 from the germline V gene are SGHRS and YFSETQ. The CDR3 sequence is 15 residues long. The CDR3 reads CASSPPGSGANVLTF. Written as DNA, the CDR3 is TGTGCCAGCAGCCCCCCCGGCTCTGGGGCCAACGTCCTGACTTTC.

This clonotype appeared a few times. An end of the junction does not agree with germline; a read error may underlie this. This sequence joins TRBV7-7 and TRBJ2-5; possibly TRBD1 or TRBD2 for D (5 bases each). The CDR3 covers 17 residues. The germline CDR1 and CDR2 sequences are SSHAT and FNYEAQ (reference sequence). CDR3 nucleotide sequence: TGTGCTAGCAGCTTAGACCTTGGGGCCAGGAGAGGGGAGACCCAGTACTTC. Encoded protein: CASSLDLGARRGETQYF.

Worth noting for this clonotype: At one of its ends the junction is not consistent with the germline gene, which may arise from a read error. The rearrangement uses TRBV18 and TRBJ2-1; a possible D gene is TRBD2 (5 bases). The CDR3 contains 14 residues. Germline assignment: CDR1 KGHSH and CDR2 LQKENI. CDR3: CASSPGSSYSEQFF. The DNA for the CDR3 is TGTGCCAGCTCACCAGGGAGCTCCTACAGTGAGCAGTTCTTC.

The chain recombines TRBV12-3 or TRBV12-4 with TRBJ1-4; 7 bases are a match to TRBD1. J lost 7 bases, V lost 3 bases, and 8 bases had no gene match. The CDR3 runs to 15 residues. The CDR3 loop is CASSFHRGWGEKLFF. The DNA of the CDR3 is TGTGCCAGCAGTTTCCACAGGGGATGGGGTGAAAAACTGTTTTTT.

This clonotype was observed a handful of times. The chain uses TRBV7-3 and TRBJ2-5; 12 bases agree with TRBD2. Judging by the DNA end, TRBJ2-7 fits better; the J call may be wrong. The CDR3 is 15 amino acids. Germline V gives CDR1 SGHTA, CDR2 FQGTGA. In DNA, the CDR3 is TGTGCCAGCAGCCCTAGCGGGGGGGCGATATACGAGCAGTACTTC. Residues: CASSPSGGAIYEQYF.

The chain uses TRBV10-3 and TRBJ2-7; D remains unclear. V lost 4 bases to trimming and J lost 5 bases, with 6 bases between them. There are 11 residues in the CDR3. Germline V lookup: CDR1 ENHRY, CDR2 SYGVKD. CDR3 DNA sequence: TGTGCCATCAGTGTAGGGAACGAGCAGTACTTC. Encoded protein: CAISVGNEQYF.

Turning to this clonotype: At one end the junction does not follow the germline gene, possibly because of a read error. This chain links TRBV19 with TRBJ2-1; D tentatively fits TRBD1 or TRBD2 (5 bases each). There are 13 residues in the CDR3. Germline loops: CDR1 LNHDA, CDR2 SQIVND (reference sequence). The CDR3 here is CASRGGQYNEQFF. The CDR3 region has the DNA TGTGCCAGTAGAGGAGGACAATACAATGAACAGTTCTTC.

This clonotype was seen only a few times. The chain has TRBV29-1 and TRBJ1-1; D is unclear. The germline CDR1 and CDR2 sequences are SQVTM and ANQGSEA. The V end was cut by 6 bases, the J end by 0 bases, with 11 bases between. CDR3 length: 13 amino acids. The CDR3 nucleotides are TGCAGCGTGCTGGGAGCGATGAACACTGAAGCTTTCTTT. It specifies CSVLGAMNTEAFF.

This chain joins TRBV4-2 and TRBJ2-2, with 10 nucleotides matching TRBD2. Germline V gene lookup returns CDR1 LGHNA and CDR2 YNFKEQ. With 0 bases clipped from V and 6 bases from J, the junction kept 7 bases outside the gene matches. The CDR3 length is 17 residues. CDR3 sequence reads: CASSQDWSGGAPGELFF. In nucleotides, the CDR3 is TGTGCCAGCAGCCAAGATTGGAGCGGGGGGGCCCCCGGGGAGCTGTTTTTT.